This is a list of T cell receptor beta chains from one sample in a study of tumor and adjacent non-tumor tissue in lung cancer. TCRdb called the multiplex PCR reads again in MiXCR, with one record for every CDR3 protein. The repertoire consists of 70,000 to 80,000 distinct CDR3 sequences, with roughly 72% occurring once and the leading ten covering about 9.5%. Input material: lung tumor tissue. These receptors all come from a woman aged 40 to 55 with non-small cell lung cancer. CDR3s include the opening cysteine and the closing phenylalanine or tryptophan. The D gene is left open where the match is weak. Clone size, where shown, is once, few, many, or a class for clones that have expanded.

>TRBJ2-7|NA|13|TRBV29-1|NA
CSVTGTDLRGRYF
TGCAGCGTCACCGGGACGGACCTACGAGGGCGGTACTTC
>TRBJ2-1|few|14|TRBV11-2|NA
CASSLTGTDNEQFF
TGTGCCAGCTCCCTAACGGGGACCGACAATGAACAATTCTTC
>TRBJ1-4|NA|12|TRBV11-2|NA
CASSQGEIKIVF
TGTGCCAGCAGTCAAGGGGAGATTAAAATTGTTTTT
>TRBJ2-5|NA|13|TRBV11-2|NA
CTISRETQETQYF
TGTACCATCTCGAGGGAGACACAAGAGACCCAGTACTTC
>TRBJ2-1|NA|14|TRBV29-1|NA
CSVTSGYSYNEQFF
TGCAGCGTGACTAGTGGTTATTCTTACAATGAACAGTTCTTC
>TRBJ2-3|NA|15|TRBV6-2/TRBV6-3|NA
CDSSYSGVITDTQYF
TGTGACAGCAGTTACTCTGGGGTTATCACAGATACGCAGTATTTT
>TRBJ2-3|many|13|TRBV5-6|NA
CASNEGSTDTQYF
TGTGCCAGCAATGAGGGTAGCACAGATACGCAGTATTTT
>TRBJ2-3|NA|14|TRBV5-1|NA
CASSPPSPTDTQYF
TGCGCCAGCAGCCCACCTTCGCCCACAGATACGCAGTATTTT
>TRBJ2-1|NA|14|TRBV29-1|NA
CSVISGFSHDEQFF
TGCAGCGTGATTAGCGGTTTTTCTCACGATGAGCAGTTCTTC
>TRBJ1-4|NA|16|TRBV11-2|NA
CVSSFQGQMQGEKLFF
TGTGTCAGCAGCTTTCAGGGCCAGATGCAGGGCGAAAAACTGTTTTTT
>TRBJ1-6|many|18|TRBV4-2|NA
CASSQDPPAGLGNSPLHF
TGTGCCAGCAGCCAAGATCCCCCGGCGGGGTTGGGTAATTCACCCCTCCACTTT
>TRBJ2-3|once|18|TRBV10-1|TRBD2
CASSGSYSDSGIRDTQCF
TGCGCCAGCAGTGGGTCTTATTCGGATAGCGGGATTAGGGATACGCAGTGTTTT
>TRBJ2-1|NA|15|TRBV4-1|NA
CSCRMGRGSYNEQFF
TGCTCCTGCAGAATGGGGCGGGGAAGCTACAATGAGCAGTTCTTC
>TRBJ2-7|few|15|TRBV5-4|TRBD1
CASSFRTGYAYEQCF
TGTGCCAGCAGCTTCAGGACAGGTTATGCCTACGAGCAGTGCTTC
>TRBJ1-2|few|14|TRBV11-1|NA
CASSLGWSADGYTF
TGTGCCAGCAGCTTAGGCTGGTCGGCAGATGGCTACACCTTT
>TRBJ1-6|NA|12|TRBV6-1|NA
CASRYSASSLHF
TGTGCCAGTCGGTATAGCGCTTCATCCCTCCACTTT
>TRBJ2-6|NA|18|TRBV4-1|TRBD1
CASSSQQGQGPGANVLTF
TGCGCCAGTAGTTCCCAACAGGGACAGGGACCCGGGGCCAATGTCCTGACTTTC
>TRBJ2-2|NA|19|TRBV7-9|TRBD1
CASSLGTGSTLSCTGELFF
TGTGCCAGCAGCTTGGGGACAGGGTCAACACTATCGTGCACCGGGGAGCTGTTTTTT
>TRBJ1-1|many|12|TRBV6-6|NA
CASSPGQLQAFF
TGTGCCAGCAGCCCTGGACAGCTACAAGCTTTCTTT
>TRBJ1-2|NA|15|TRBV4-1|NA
CANSQDHGRNYGYTF
TGCGCCAACAGCCAAGACCATGGGAGAAACTATGGCTACACCTTC